This TCR beta chain is drawn from a study of shared clonotypes between healthy human individuals (dated by TCRdb to the early 2020s). Looking at the study overall: A few men and a couple of women, aged 18 to 49 years, made up the cohort. Each donor's leukapheresis produced roughly between roughly 0.94 and 9.5 billion PBMCs. Libraries were prepared and TCR repertoires were sequenced by different laboratories using diverse techniques, in order to increase sequencing depth and limit assay-specific biases. For each donor, CD4 naive and CD4 memory were each run on three plates, CD8 naive on two plates, and CD8 memory on one plate. Blood TCR repertoires of roughly five healthy adults were deeply sequenced to estimate repertoire size and the extent of clonotype sharing between individuals. Paper-wide results and their limitations: Rarefaction of sorted-subset datasets indicated incomplete sequencing despite the large sequencing depth. Because the study included only a small number of donors, the genetic and exposure-history diversity represented was limited. Only blood was sampled, and tissue TCR repertoires likely differ from those in blood. Larger estimated clonotype richness was generally found for naive subsets than for memory subsets. Clonotypes shared by all four sorted-subset donors showed higher generation probabilities than non-shared clonotypes. Based on pairwise subsampling, the degree of clonotype sharing among donors was expected to be affected by sequencing depth. When a few donors were compared, the shared fraction of clonotypes was about 5.2% for naive CD4, 3.5% for naive CD8, more than 2% for memory CD4, and around 0.4% for memory CD8.

Healthy HIV-negative adults with no recently reported acute infections or vaccinations were included as donors. Only Caucasian adults living in Nashville, Tennessee, USA were represented among the donors. CD4+ T cells were enriched through magnetic negative selection, after which naive cells were positively selected on CD45RA and the remaining negative fraction served as the memory subset. After blood collection by leukapheresis, PBMCs were isolated using Ficoll-Histopaque density gradient centrifugation and then cryopreserved in the vapor phase of liquid nitrogen. Analytical flow cytometry was used to check the purity and quantity of each magnetically sorted T cell population. Genomic DNA was isolated from every sorted fraction and measured by UV absorbance on a Nanodrop 2000c. The CDR3 spans 17 residues, from the cysteine through the phenylalanine. Only the CDR3 part of the read is kept: 51 bases, read in frame from the first base. V lost 0 bases and J lost 1 base; the stretch between them is 13 bases long. CDR1 and CDR2 (SGHRS, YFSETQ) derive from the germline V gene.

Concerning this clone: What antigen it recognizes has not been identified. The sample holds no much larger clone one base away, and base qualities are not on file.

Using the deep immunoSEQ assay, multiplex PCR amplified TCR CDR3 regions from genomic DNA. Genomic DNA extracted from each cell subset was distributed evenly over all wells of several immunoSEQ 96-well plates, and each plate served as one replicate. For sorted subsets, each replicate PCR was loaded with around 220 ng genomic DNA, equivalent to 30,000 or so T cell genomes. Purified libraries were quantified with a Qubit 3.0 fluorometer, sized on a Bioanalyzer 2100, and re-quantified with the KAPA Library Quantification kit. Every immunoSEQ 96-well plate was sequenced on a separate single-read 150-cycle Illumina NextSeq 550 flow cell. From the authors' description of their analysis: Because the immunoSEQ output included only junctional sequences and no quality scores, the filtering could not be the same as the filtering used for full-length reads. To assign V/J genes and CDR3, sequences were annotated using PyIR, a Python wrapper for IgBLAST v1.9, with IMGT germline references. Reads were removed for weak V/J assignments (E-value above 1e-6), missing CDR3, stop codons, out-of-frame junctions, or ambiguous translated residues. V3J clonotypes were defined as sequences sharing the same inferred V gene, J gene, and CDR3 amino acid sequence. Percentage overlap between repertoires was calculated by dividing the number of shared unique clonotypes by the size of the smaller repertoire. Richness of each repertoire was evaluated using RTK rarefaction, the Chao1 estimator, and Recon v2.1 estimates of unobserved clonotypes. For all TCRbeta clonotypes obtained by the gDNA method from a handful of donors, generation probabilities were computed with OLGA. Imported from immuneACCESS, the table was reduced by TCRdb to in-frame sequences with V and J called. These copies leave out some clones; in studies compared against another copy, an unresolved V gene accounts for under half, and the cause of the remainder is not known. From that table come the V and J calls and clone size; the DNA was used to work out D and trimming. The sample yields some 2,400,000 clones; roughly 95% were counted once. The leading ten clones occupy roughly 0.13% of the sample.

The clonotype originates from a man between 18 and 35 years old in good health. Here the chain combines TRBV5-1 and TRBJ2-2; TRBD2 might be the D gene, on 5 matching bases. The sequenced sample consisted of naive CD4+ T cells sorted from blood. Per the publication, the cell subset or site label means: CD45RA+ positively selected. The bases are TGCGCCAGCAGCTTGGCTCGGGTCGGGGTGAACACCGGGGAGCTGTTTTTT. Protein translation: CASSLARVGVNTGELFF.